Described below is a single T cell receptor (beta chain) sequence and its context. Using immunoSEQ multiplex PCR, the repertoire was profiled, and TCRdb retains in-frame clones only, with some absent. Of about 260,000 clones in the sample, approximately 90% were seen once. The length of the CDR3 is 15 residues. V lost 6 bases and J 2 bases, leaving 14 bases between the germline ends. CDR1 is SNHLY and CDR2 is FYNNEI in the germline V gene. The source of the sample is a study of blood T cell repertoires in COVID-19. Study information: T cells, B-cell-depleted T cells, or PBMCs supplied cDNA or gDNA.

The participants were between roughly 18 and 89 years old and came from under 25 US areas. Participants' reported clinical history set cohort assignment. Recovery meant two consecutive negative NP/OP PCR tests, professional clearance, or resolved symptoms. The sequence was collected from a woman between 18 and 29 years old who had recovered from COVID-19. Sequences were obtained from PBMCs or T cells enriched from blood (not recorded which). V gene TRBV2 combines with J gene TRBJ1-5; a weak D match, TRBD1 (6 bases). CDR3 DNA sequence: TGTGCCAGCAGAATGCAGGGGCAAGGCAATCAGCCCCAGCATTTT. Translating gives CASRMQGQGNQPQHF. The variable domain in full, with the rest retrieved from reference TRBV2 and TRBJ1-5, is EPEVTQTPSHQVTQMGQEVILRCVPISNHLYFYWYRQILGQKVEFLVSFYNNEISEKSEIFDDQFSVERPDGSNFTLKIRSTKLEDSAMYFCASRMQGQGNQPQHFGDGTRLSIL.